This is a list of T cell receptor beta chains from one sample in a study of response to subunit inactivated influenza vaccine. Via MiXCR, TCRdb re-called the RT-PCR reads, giving one row per CDR3 protein. The sample carries over 450,000 distinct CDR3 sequences, roughly 13% recorded once. The specimen comprised PBMCs from blood, sampled around seven weeks after vaccination. The receptors were sampled from a man over 45 who received an inactivated influenza vaccine. CDR3s include the opening cysteine and the closing phenylalanine or tryptophan. Fields, in order: D gene, V gene, clone size, CDR3 length, J gene, CDR3 DNA, CDR3 protein. The D gene is left open where the match is weak. For some rows the clone size is stated as once, few or many, or as a class when expanded; others skip it.

D gene: -
V gene: TRBV20-1
clone size: -
CDR3 length: 13
J gene: TRBJ2-5
CDR3 DNA: TGCAGTGCTAGAATCCCGGCCCCAGAGACCCAGTACTTC
CDR3 protein: CSARIPAPETQYF

D gene: -
V gene: TRBV27
clone size: many
CDR3 length: 13
J gene: TRBJ2-3
CDR3 DNA: TGTGCCAGCCGTCGGCTATCGGCAGATACGCAGTATTTT
CDR3 protein: CASRRLSADTQYF

D gene: -
V gene: TRBV20-1
clone size: -
CDR3 length: 14
J gene: TRBJ1-5
CDR3 DNA: TGCAGTGCTAGAGGTGTTGGACGTGATCAGCCCCAGCATTTT
CDR3 protein: CSARGVGRDQPQHF

D gene: -
V gene: TRBV7-2
clone size: -
CDR3 length: 15
J gene: TRBJ2-5
CDR3 DNA: TGTGCCAGCAGCTTGTTGGGTGTGCAAGGAGAGACCCAGTACTTC
CDR3 protein: CASSLLGVQGETQYF

D gene: TRBD2
V gene: TRBV12-3/TRBV12-4
clone size: few
CDR3 length: 13
J gene: TRBJ2-6
CDR3 DNA: TGTGCCAACGGGAGGTCTGGGGCCAACGTCCTGACTTTC
CDR3 protein: CANGRSGANVLTF

D gene: -
V gene: TRBV28
clone size: few
CDR3 length: 12
J gene: TRBJ1-2
CDR3 DNA: TGTGCCAGCAGAACCGGGACATCTGGCTACACCTTC
CDR3 protein: CASRTGTSGYTF

D gene: TRBD1
V gene: TRBV5-5
clone size: many
CDR3 length: 14
J gene: TRBJ2-2
CDR3 DNA: TGTGCCAGTGAAACGGACAGGGTGACCGGGGAGCTGTTTTTT
CDR3 protein: CASETDRVTGELFF

D gene: -
V gene: TRBV29-1
clone size: -
CDR3 length: 15
J gene: TRBJ2-7
CDR3 DNA: TGCAGCGTTGAAGATCGCGGGACAGAGGATTACGAGCAGTACTTC
CDR3 protein: CSVEDRGTEDYEQYF

D gene: TRBD2
V gene: TRBV5-1
clone size: few
CDR3 length: 19
J gene: TRBJ2-2
CDR3 DNA: TGCGCCAGCAGCTTGGGATGGCGCGGGGGATTTCAGAACACCGGGGAGCTGTTTTTT
CDR3 protein: CASSLGWRGGFQNTGELFF

D gene: -
V gene: TRBV15
clone size: few
CDR3 length: 11
J gene: TRBJ2-3
CDR3 DNA: TGTGCCACCAGCCCGTCGGATACGCAGTATTTT
CDR3 protein: CATSPSDTQYF

D gene: -
V gene: TRBV29-1
clone size: -
CDR3 length: 8
J gene: TRBJ1-2
CDR3 DNA: TGCAGCGTTATGGGCGCCACCTTC
CDR3 protein: CSVMGATF

D gene: TRBD2
V gene: TRBV7-9
clone size: -
CDR3 length: 16
J gene: TRBJ2-2
CDR3 DNA: TGTGCCAGCAGTAAAGCTAGCGGGACAGACACCGGGGAGCTGTTTTTT
CDR3 protein: CASSKASGTDTGELFF

D gene: -
V gene: TRBV20-1
clone size: few
CDR3 length: 13
J gene: TRBJ2-5
CDR3 DNA: TGCAGTGCTAGAGAGGGGGGGGCCTGGGCCCAGTACTTC
CDR3 protein: CSAREGGAWAQYF

D gene: TRBD2
V gene: TRBV20-1
clone size: -
CDR3 length: 14
J gene: TRBJ2-1
CDR3 DNA: TGCAGTGCTAGAGGACTAGCGGGATTTAATGAGCAGTTCTTC
CDR3 protein: CSARGLAGFNEQFF

D gene: TRBD2
V gene: TRBV7-2
clone size: few
CDR3 length: 13
J gene: TRBJ2-1
CDR3 DNA: TGTGCCCTCTCACTAGCGGGAGGGGTTGAGCAGTTCTTC
CDR3 protein: CALSLAGGVEQFF

D gene: -
V gene: TRBV7-8
clone size: -
CDR3 length: 16
J gene: TRBJ2-3
CDR3 DNA: TGTGCCAGCAGCTTAATTCGGTTCGCTAGCACAGATACGCAGTATTTT
CDR3 protein: CASSLIRFASTDTQYF

D gene: -
V gene: TRBV5-1
clone size: -
CDR3 length: 16
J gene: TRBJ2-3
CDR3 DNA: TGCGCCAGCAGCTTGGGAGGTTACCCTAGCACAGATACGCAGTATTTT
CDR3 protein: CASSLGGYPSTDTQYF

D gene: -
V gene: TRBV4-2
clone size: -
CDR3 length: 16
J gene: TRBJ2-5
CDR3 DNA: TGTGCCAGCAGCCAAGAAAGGAGGGCGCACCAAGAGACCCAGTACTTC
CDR3 protein: CASSQERRAHQETQYF

D gene: -
V gene: TRBV10-3
clone size: few
CDR3 length: 15
J gene: TRBJ1-1
CDR3 DNA: TGTGCCATCAGTGGGGGAGAGGGTCTGAACACTGAAGCTTTCTTT
CDR3 protein: CAISGGEGLNTEAFF

D gene: TRBD1
V gene: TRBV20-1
clone size: few
CDR3 length: 13
J gene: TRBJ1-5
CDR3 DNA: TGCAGTGCTCCGGGACAGCCGGACCAGCCCCAGCATTTT
CDR3 protein: CSAPGQPDQPQHF

D gene: TRBD1
V gene: TRBV24-1
clone size: -
CDR3 length: 17
J gene: TRBJ2-1
CDR3 DNA: TGTGCCACCAGTGATTTTAGAGGGACAGGCCAGGACAATGAGCAGTTCTTC
CDR3 protein: CATSDFRGTGQDNEQFF

D gene: -
V gene: TRBV11-2
clone size: -
CDR3 length: 15
J gene: TRBJ2-7
CDR3 DNA: TGTGCCAGCAGCCCGATGGGCGCGGGGTACTACGAGCAGTACTTC
CDR3 protein: CASSPMGAGYYEQYF

D gene: -
V gene: TRBV7-9
clone size: -
CDR3 length: 12
J gene: TRBJ1-2
CDR3 DNA: TGTGCCAGCAGCCCAGACACGCGTGTCTACACCTTC
CDR3 protein: CASSPDTRVYTF

D gene: -
V gene: TRBV25-1
clone size: -
CDR3 length: 14
J gene: TRBJ1-2
CDR3 DNA: TGTGCCAGCAGTGAATTTGGCGGAAACTATGGCTACACCTTC
CDR3 protein: CASSEFGGNYGYTF

D gene: -
V gene: TRBV20-1
clone size: -
CDR3 length: 14
J gene: TRBJ2-7
CDR3 DNA: TGCAGTGCTAGAGATCTGAGAAAAGACTACGAGCAGTACTTC
CDR3 protein: CSARDLRKDYEQYF

D gene: TRBD2
V gene: TRBV20-1
clone size: -
CDR3 length: 17
J gene: TRBJ2-1
CDR3 DNA: TGCAGTGCTGGGCGGTCTAGCGGGAGGTGGTTGTACGATGAGCAGTTCTTC
CDR3 protein: CSAGRSSGRWLYDEQFF

D gene: TRBD1
V gene: TRBV18
clone size: few
CDR3 length: 17
J gene: TRBJ2-7
CDR3 DNA: TGTGCCAGCTCCGAGCTAGGGACAGGGGGGGATACCTCCGAGCAGTACTTC
CDR3 protein: CASSELGTGGDTSEQYF

D gene: TRBD1
V gene: TRBV28
clone size: -
CDR3 length: 14
J gene: TRBJ2-3
CDR3 DNA: TGTGCCAGCAGTCGACAGGGGTTTACAGATACGCAGTATTTT
CDR3 protein: CASSRQGFTDTQYF

D gene: -
V gene: TRBV12-3/TRBV12-4
clone size: few
CDR3 length: 11
J gene: TRBJ1-2
CDR3 DNA: TGTGCCAGCAAAGGGCCCATTGGCTACACCTTC
CDR3 protein: CASKGPIGYTF

D gene: TRBD2
V gene: TRBV7-6
clone size: -
CDR3 length: 18
J gene: TRBJ2-1
CDR3 DNA: TGTGCCAGCAGCTTATGGCGGGGGGGCACCGCTTCCTACAATGAGCAGTTCTTC
CDR3 protein: CASSLWRGGTASYNEQFF

D gene: TRBD1
V gene: TRBV4-3
clone size: few
CDR3 length: 18
J gene: TRBJ1-1
CDR3 DNA: TGCGCCAGCAGCCAAGATGCATACGGGACAGGGGTTACCACTGAAGCTTTCTTT
CDR3 protein: CASSQDAYGTGVTTEAFF

D gene: -
V gene: TRBV21-1
clone size: few
CDR3 length: 17
J gene: TRBJ2-5
CDR3 DNA: TGTGCCAGCTACGGGCGATTGACCGGGAGGGCAGGGGAGACCCAGTACTTC
CDR3 protein: CASYGRLTGRAGETQYF

D gene: -
V gene: TRBV12-3/TRBV12-4
clone size: -
CDR3 length: 14
J gene: TRBJ2-7
CDR3 DNA: TGTGCCAGCAGTAGAACAGGGAACAACTACGAGCAGTACTTC
CDR3 protein: CASSRTGNNYEQYF

D gene: -
V gene: TRBV12-3/TRBV12-4
clone size: -
CDR3 length: 16
J gene: TRBJ2-7
CDR3 DNA: TGTGTCAGCAGTCCCCGGACAGCTCTCCACTCCTACGAGCAGTACTTC
CDR3 protein: CVSSPRTALHSYEQYF

D gene: -
V gene: TRBV20-1
clone size: -
CDR3 length: 15
J gene: TRBJ2-3
CDR3 DNA: TGCAGTGCTAGCGCCACCCGGGCCCGGGCAGATACGCAGTATTTT
CDR3 protein: CSASATRARADTQYF

D gene: TRBD2
V gene: TRBV7-9
clone size: -
CDR3 length: 16
J gene: TRBJ2-1
CDR3 DNA: TGTGCCAGCAGCTTAGCTCTGACTAGCGGGAGAGATGAGCAGTTCTTC
CDR3 protein: CASSLALTSGRDEQFF

D gene: TRBD1
V gene: TRBV4-2
clone size: few
CDR3 length: 15
J gene: TRBJ1-6
CDR3 DNA: TGTGCCAGCAGCCAAGGGACAGGCTATAATTCACCCCTCCACTTT
CDR3 protein: CASSQGTGYNSPLHF

D gene: -
V gene: TRBV27
clone size: -
CDR3 length: 16
J gene: TRBJ2-5
CDR3 DNA: TGTGCCAGCAGTCTAAGGACCCGAACCGGTCAAGAGACCCAGTACTTC
CDR3 protein: CASSLRTRTGQETQYF

D gene: -
V gene: TRBV29-1
clone size: few
CDR3 length: 14
J gene: TRBJ1-1
CDR3 DNA: TGCAGCGTTTCTCCCACAGGGTCGGTCACTGAAGCTTTCTTT
CDR3 protein: CSVSPTGSVTEAFF

D gene: TRBD1
V gene: TRBV11-2
clone size: -
CDR3 length: 18
J gene: TRBJ2-2
CDR3 DNA: TGTGCCAGCAGCCTACGGTGGACAGGGGGCCGGAACACCGGGGAGCTGTTTTTT
CDR3 protein: CASSLRWTGGRNTGELFF

D gene: TRBD1
V gene: TRBV14
clone size: few
CDR3 length: 16
J gene: TRBJ2-1
CDR3 DNA: TGTGCCAGCAGCCAGGGATACAGGGGGACCTACAATGAGCAGTTCTTC
CDR3 protein: CASSQGYRGTYNEQFF